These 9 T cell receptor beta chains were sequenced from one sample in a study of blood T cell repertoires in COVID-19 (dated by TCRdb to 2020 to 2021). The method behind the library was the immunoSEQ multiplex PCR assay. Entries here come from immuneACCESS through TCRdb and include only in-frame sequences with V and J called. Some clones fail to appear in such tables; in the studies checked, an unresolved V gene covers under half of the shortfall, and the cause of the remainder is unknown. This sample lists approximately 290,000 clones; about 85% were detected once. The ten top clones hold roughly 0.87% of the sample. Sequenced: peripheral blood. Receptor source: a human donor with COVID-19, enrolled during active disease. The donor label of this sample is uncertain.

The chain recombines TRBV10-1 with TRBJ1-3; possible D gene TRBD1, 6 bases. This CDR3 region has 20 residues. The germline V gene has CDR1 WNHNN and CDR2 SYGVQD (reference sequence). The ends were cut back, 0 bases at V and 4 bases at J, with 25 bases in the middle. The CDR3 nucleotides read TGCGCCAGCAGTGAGTCGGTTAGGTACAGGGTCATTGTGGAAGGAAACACCATATATTTT. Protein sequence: CASSESVRYRVIVEGNTIYF.

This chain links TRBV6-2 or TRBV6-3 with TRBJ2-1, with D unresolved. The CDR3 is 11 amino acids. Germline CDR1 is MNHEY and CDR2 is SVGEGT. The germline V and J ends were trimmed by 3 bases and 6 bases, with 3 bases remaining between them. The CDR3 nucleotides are TGTGCCAGCAGTTATATCAATGAGCAGTTCTTC. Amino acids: CASSYINEQFF.

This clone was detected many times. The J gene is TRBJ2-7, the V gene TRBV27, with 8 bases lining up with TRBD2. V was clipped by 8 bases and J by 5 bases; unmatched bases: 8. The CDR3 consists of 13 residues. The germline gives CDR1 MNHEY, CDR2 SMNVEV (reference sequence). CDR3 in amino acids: CASATSGVNEQYF. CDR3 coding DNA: TGTGCCAGCGCCACTAGCGGAGTCAACGAGCAGTACTTC.

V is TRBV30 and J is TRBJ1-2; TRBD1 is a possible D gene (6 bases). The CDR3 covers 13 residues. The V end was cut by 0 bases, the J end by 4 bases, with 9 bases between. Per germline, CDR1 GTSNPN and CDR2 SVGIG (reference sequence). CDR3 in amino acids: CAWSVQGFYGYTF. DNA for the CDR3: TGTGCCTGGAGTGTACAGGGATTCTATGGCTACACCTTC.

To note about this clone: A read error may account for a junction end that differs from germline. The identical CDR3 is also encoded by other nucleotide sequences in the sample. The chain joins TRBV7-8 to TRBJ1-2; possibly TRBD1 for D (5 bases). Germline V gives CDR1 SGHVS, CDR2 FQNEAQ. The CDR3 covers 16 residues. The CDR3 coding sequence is TGTGCCAGTAGCTTAGCGCCTTCGGGGGGTTTAAGTGGCTACACCTTC. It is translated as CASSLAPSGGLSGYTF.

CDR3 protein: CASSQGPGGAQYF. The CDR3 nucleotides are TGTGCCAGCAGCCAGGGACCGGGAGGGGCCCAGTACTTC. The V and J genes are TRBV3-1 (or the pseudogene TRBV3-2) and TRBJ2-5; 8 bases line up with TRBD2. With V trimmed by 3 bases and J by 9 bases, 6 bases remained unmatched. Looked up from germline, CDR1 is LGHDT and CDR2 is YNNKEL (reference sequence). This CDR3 contains 13 residues.

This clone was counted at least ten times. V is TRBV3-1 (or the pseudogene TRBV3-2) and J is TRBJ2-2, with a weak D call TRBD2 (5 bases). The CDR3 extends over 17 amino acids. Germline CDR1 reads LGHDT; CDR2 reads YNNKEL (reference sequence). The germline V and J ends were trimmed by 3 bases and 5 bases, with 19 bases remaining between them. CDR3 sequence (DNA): TGTGCCAGCAGCCATAGAATGAGGGTGATGGGGACCGGGGAGCTGTTTTTT. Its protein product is CASSHRMRVMGTGELFF.

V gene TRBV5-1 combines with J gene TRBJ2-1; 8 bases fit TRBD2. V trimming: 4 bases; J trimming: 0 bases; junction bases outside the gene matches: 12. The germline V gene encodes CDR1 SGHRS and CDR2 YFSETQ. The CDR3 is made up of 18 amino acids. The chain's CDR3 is CASSPSGLAASSYNEQFF. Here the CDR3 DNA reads TGCGCCAGCAGCCCGTCAGGACTAGCTGCAAGCTCCTACAATGAGCAGTTCTTC.

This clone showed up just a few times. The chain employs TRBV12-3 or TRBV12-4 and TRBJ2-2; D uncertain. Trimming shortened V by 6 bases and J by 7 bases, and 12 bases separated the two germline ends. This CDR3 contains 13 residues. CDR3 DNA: TGTGCCAGCAGCCAAACAGATAACGGGGAGCTGTTTTTT. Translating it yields CASSQTDNGELFF.